The present T cell receptor (beta chain) was sequenced within a study of identifying expanded T cells in peripheral blood. Overall study results and limits: Across healthy donors, higher total template counts meant significantly greater roughly 2-week count variance. Over around two and four weeks, about 17 and 20 clones changed, versus around 1.2 between replicates.

During the collection period, no donor immune events like infections were recorded. TCRdb keeps only in-frame clones here, not all; method: immunoSEQ multiplex PCR. The data hold approximately 130,000 clones, with 86% observed a single time. J lost 5 bases, V lost 4 bases, and 21 bases had no gene match. The CDR3 extends over 19 amino acids. CDR1 is SGHRS and CDR2 is YFSETQ in the germline V gene. In regard to this clone: Its antigen is undetermined.

The TCR was taken from a person aged 18 to 70 in good health. The sample comprised blood. The chain employs TRBV5-1 and TRBJ2-5; 9 bases are shared with TRBD1. The CDR3: CASSPRDRAIAGLRETQYF. The CDR3 nucleotides are TGCGCCAGCAGCCCCCGGGACAGGGCCATAGCAGGCTTGCGGGAGACCCAGTACTTC.